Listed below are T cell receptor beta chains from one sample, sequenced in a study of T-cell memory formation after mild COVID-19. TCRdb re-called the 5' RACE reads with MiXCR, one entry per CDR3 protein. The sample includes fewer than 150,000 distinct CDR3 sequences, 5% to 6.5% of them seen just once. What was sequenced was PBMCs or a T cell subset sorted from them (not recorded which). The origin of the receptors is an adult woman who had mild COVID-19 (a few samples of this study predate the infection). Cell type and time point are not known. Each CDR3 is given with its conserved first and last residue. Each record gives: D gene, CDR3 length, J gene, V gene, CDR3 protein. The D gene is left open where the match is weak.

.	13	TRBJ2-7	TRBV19	CASSIGQSYEQYF
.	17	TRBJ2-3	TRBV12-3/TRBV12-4	CASSPKGGGRPTDTQYF
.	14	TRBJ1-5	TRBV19	CASSIGYSNQPQHF
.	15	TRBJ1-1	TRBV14	CASSQDIRESTEAFF
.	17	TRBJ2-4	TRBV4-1	CASSPTAARLTKNIQYF
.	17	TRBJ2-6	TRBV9	CASSALSQGSGANVLTF
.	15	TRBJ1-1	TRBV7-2	CASSLESAMNTEAFF
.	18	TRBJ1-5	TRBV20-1	CSTIDGSEGVRGNQPQHF
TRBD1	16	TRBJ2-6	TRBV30	CAWSRDRGPGANVLTF
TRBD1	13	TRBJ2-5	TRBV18	CASFRTGQETQYF
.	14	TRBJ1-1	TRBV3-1	CASSLGHANTEAFF
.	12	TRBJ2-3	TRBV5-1	CASSPRWDTQYF
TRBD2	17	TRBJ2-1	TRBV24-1	CATSDLKRGRWSNEQFF
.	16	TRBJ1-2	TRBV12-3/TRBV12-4	CASSLRGRLTNYGYTF
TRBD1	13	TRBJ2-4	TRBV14	CAIRDRVSGIQYF
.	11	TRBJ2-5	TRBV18	CASSPRETQYF
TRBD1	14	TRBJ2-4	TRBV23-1	CASSLGTAVGIQYF
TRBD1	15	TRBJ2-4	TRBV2	CASSEDRLAKNIQYF
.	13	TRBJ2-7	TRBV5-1	CASRPGRDYEQYF
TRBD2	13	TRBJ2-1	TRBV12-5	CASGAGVPNEQFF
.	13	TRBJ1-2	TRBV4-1	CASSHYPNYGYTF
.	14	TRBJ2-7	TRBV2	CASSEMASSYEQYF
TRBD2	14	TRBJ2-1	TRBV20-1	CSAKGLAGTNEQFF
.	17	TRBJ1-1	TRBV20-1	CSARDSGGLGLKTEAFF
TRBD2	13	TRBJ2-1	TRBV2	CASGAGGRGEQFF
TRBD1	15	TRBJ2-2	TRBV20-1	CSAQRDRGDTGELFF
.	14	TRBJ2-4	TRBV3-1	CASSSQGILDIQYF
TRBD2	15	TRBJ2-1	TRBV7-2	CASSTTSGRAGEQFF
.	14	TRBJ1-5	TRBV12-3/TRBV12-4	CASSLSGAPQPQHF
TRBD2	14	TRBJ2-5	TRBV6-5	CASSKTSGGQSRYF
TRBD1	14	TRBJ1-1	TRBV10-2	CASRDRGRRTEAFF